This TCR beta chain was captured by sequencing in a study of blood T cell repertoires in COVID-19. The assay was immunoSEQ multiplex PCR, and TCRdb's table has in-frame clones only and misses some. Of 130,000 or so clones in the sample, 70% to 90% are singletons; the top ten hold around a tenth. The CDR3 covers 15 residues. Germline V CDR1 and CDR2: SGHAT, FQNNGV. The V gene lost 2 bases and the J gene lost 6 bases, with 17 bases spanning the gap. This receptor was taken from a man aged 50 or older with acute or convalescent COVID-19. The sample was peripheral blood. The J gene is TRBJ2-7, the V gene TRBV11-2, with a tentative D call TRBD2 (6 bases). CDR3 DNA sequence: TGTGCCAGCAGCTTATTAGCGGAAGCTTCACTCGAGCAGTACTTC. Its protein product is CASSLLAEASLEQYF.